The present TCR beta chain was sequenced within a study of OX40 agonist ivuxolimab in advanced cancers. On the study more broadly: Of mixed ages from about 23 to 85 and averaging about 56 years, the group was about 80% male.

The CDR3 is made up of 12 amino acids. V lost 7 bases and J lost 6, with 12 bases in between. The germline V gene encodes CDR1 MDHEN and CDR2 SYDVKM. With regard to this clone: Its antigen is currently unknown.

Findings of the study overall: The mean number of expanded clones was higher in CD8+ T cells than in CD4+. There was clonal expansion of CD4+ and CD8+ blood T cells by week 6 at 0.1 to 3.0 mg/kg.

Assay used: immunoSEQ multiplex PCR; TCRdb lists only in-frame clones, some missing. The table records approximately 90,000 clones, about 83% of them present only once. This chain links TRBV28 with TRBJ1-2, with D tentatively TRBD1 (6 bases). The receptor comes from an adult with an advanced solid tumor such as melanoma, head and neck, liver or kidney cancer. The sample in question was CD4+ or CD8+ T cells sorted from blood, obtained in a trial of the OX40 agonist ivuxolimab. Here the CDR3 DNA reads TGTGCCAGCACTCCCCGGGGGCATGGCTACACCTTC. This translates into CASTPRGHGYTF.